This T cell receptor beta chain was documented in a study of CD8 T cells in ankylosing spondylitis (dated by TCRdb to about 2017). Study-wide context: To find TCR variants linked to disease, the study profiled T cell receptor beta repertoires in ankylosing spondylitis patients and healthy donors. In total, the full study cohort was made up of some 110 healthy donors and roughly 27 ankylosing spondylitis patients. Samples of peripheral blood were taken, and for ankylosing spondylitis patients, synovial fluid was collected as well.

V is shortened by 1 base, J by 1 base, and the region joining them spans 5 bases. The CDR3 spans 14 residues, from the cysteine through the phenylalanine. Just CDR3 DNA is preserved here, 42 bases in frame from base 1. The germline V gene sets CDR1 to SGHRS and CDR2 to YFSETQ. There are many counts of this clonotype. Its cognate antigen has yet to be identified. No base qualities exist here, and no much larger clone lies one base off it. The data were produced on an Illumina HiSeq 2500. Quantitative 5'-RACE with molecular barcodes was used to prepare TCR beta libraries. The original methods were these. Disease-linked TCR variants were identified with a new computational method built on a probabilistic model of VDJ rearrangement. TCRdb trimmed the raw reads at Q25, called clones with MiXCR and kept productive beta chains. Here each entry gathers all rows of one CDR3 protein and keeps the most common genes and DNA. It is TCRdb's table, rather than the study itself, that gives the V and J calls and clone size. Here the sample has fewer than 250,000 distinct CDR3 sequences; roughly 24% occur a single time. The ten largest clones take up under 7% of the sample.

What the research found in general, with its limitations: Blood from ankylosing spondylitis patients appeared to be characterized by a TCR beta motif composed of about eight highly homologous amino acid variants. The disease-linked clones were reported to be significantly enriched in matched synovial fluid samples from ankylosing spondylitis patients. A CD8+ phenotype was shown by the disease-linked clones, which were found at relatively low frequencies in peripheral blood. Some of the motif variants had been reported before in the synovial fluid and blood of reactive arthritis patients, a finding that suggests common disease-initiation mechanisms.

Sequencing input: blood, either unsorted or a sorted T cell fraction (not recorded which). The sequence links TRBV5-1 to TRBJ2-2; too little of a D gene remains to name it. The clonotype originates from a male donor with ankylosing spondylitis or in good health (not recorded which). The nucleotide sequence is given as TGCGCCAGCAGCTTGCCAGGGAACACCGGGGAGCTGTTTTTT. This codes for CASSLPGNTGELFF.